One and the same sample provided the 17 T cell receptor beta chains below, sequenced in a study of blood T cell repertoires in COVID-19. Assay: immunoSEQ multiplex PCR; the TCRdb copy retains only in-frame clones and omits some. Of 140,000 to 150,000 clones listed, around 86% are singletons. The sequencing sample was made of PBMCs or T cells enriched from blood (not recorded which). Receptor source: a man aged 55-75 years who had recovered from COVID-19.

This clone has a handful of counts. The chain couples TRBV30 to TRBJ1-5; 8 bases align to TRBD1. The CDR3 runs 15 residues. Germline V lookup: CDR1 GTSNPN, CDR2 SVGIG (reference sequence). J lost 1 base, V lost 1 base, and 3 bases had no gene match. Here the CDR3 DNA reads TGTGCCTGGAGTGGAGACAGGGGAAGCAATCAGCCCCAGCATTTT. Encoded protein: CAWSGDRGSNQPQHF.

This rearrangement joins TRBV7-6 to TRBJ2-2, with 7 bases fitting TRBD2. This CDR3 contains 16 residues. V lost 6 bases to trimming and J lost 3 bases; unmatched junction nucleotides: 10. The germline gives CDR1 SGHVS, CDR2 FNYEAQ. The CDR3, as DNA: TGTGCCAGCAGTTTCACACTGGGGGGGGACACCGGGGAGCTGTTTTTT. The encoded protein is CASSFTLGGDTGELFF.

This clone was seen a single time. The V gene is TRBV27, the J gene TRBJ2-3; 15 bases fit TRBD2. CDR1 is MNHEY and CDR2 is SMNVEV in the germline V gene (reference sequence). CDR3 size: 16 residues. J lost 5 bases, V lost 5 bases, and 5 bases had no gene match. The chain's CDR3 is CASSKLGLAGGDTQYF. The CDR3 coding sequence is TGTGCCAGCAGTAAACTGGGACTAGCGGGAGGAGATACGCAGTATTTT.

This chain connects TRBV5-1 to TRBJ2-7, with TRBD2 matching over 7 bases. The V gene's germline CDR1 is SGHRS and CDR2 YFSETQ. The CDR3 covers 14 residues. V gave up 2 bases and J gave up 2 bases; unmatched junction bases: 4. CDR3 coding DNA: TGCGCCAGCAGCTTAAATGGGGGGGCCTACGAGCAGTACTTC. Its translation: CASSLNGGAYEQYF.

The CDR3, as DNA: TGCAGCGTTGAGGAGCCTAGCGGCTACAATGAGCAGTTCTTC. Amino acid sequence: CSVEEPSGYNEQFF. The rearrangement joins TRBV29-1 to TRBJ2-1, with 7 bases aligning to TRBD2. The V gene's germline CDR1 is SQVTM and CDR2 ANQGSEA. With 3 bases clipped from V and 3 bases from J, the junction kept 5 bases outside the gene matches. This CDR3 spans 14 amino acids.

This clone was recorded once. The chain uses TRBV19 and TRBJ2-2; unclear D gene. CDR1 LNHDA and CDR2 SQIVND come from the germline V gene (reference sequence). The ends were cut back, 3 bases at V and 0 bases at J, with 14 bases in the middle. The CDR3 contains 17 residues. CDR3 bases: TGTGCCAGTAGTATCATCGGCGCAGACTCGAACACCGGGGAGCTGTTTTTT. This codes for CASSIIGADSNTGELFF.

The chain joins TRBV30 to TRBJ1-1; D is uncertain. Germline CDR1 reads GTSNPN; CDR2 reads SVGIG (reference sequence). Trimming stripped 2 bases from V and 0 bases from J, with 7 bases between. The CDR3 runs 13 residues. As DNA, the CDR3 is TGTGCCTGGAGTAGGCGGGTGAACACTGAAGCTTTCTTT. Its translation is CAWSRRVNTEAFF. The whole variable domain, remainder taken from reference TRBV30 and TRBJ1-1, is SQTIHQWPATLVQPVGSPLSLECTVEGTSNPNLYWYRQAAGRGLQLLFYSVGIGQISSEVPQNLSASRPQDRQFILSSKKLLLSDSGFYLCAWSRRVNTEAFFGQGTRLTVV.

This chain connects TRBV10-2 to TRBJ2-7; perhaps TRBD2 as D (6 bases). The V gene's germline CDR1 is WSHSY and CDR2 SAAADI. CDR3 length: 14 amino acids. V lost 2 bases and J lost 3, with 11 bases in between. CDR3 coding DNA: TGCGCCAGCAGTGAGCTCACGGGAGACTACGAGCAGTACTTC. As protein: CASSELTGDYEQYF.

The chain's CDR3 is CAWSLQDNEKLFF. The CDR3 DNA is TGTGCCTGGTCCCTACAGGATAATGAAAAACTGTTTTTT. The chain has TRBV30 and TRBJ1-4; D might be TRBD1 (5 bases). This CDR3 region has 13 residues. The germline V gene has CDR1 GTSNPN and CDR2 SVGIG (reference sequence). The V end was cut by 5 bases, the J end by 4 bases, with 11 bases between. The whole variable domain, remainder taken from reference TRBV30 and TRBJ1-4, is SQTIHQWPATLVQPVGSPLSLECTVEGTSNPNLYWYRQAAGRGLQLLFYSVGIGQISSEVPQNLSASRPQDRQFILSSKKLLLSDSGFYLCAWSLQDNEKLFFGSGTQLSVL.

The genes are TRBV15 and TRBJ1-2; D remains ambiguous. V shed 2 bases and J shed 6 bases, with 10 bases lying between them. Germline V gene data show CDR1 as LNHNV and CDR2 as YYDKDF (reference sequence). CDR3 length: 13 residues. This chain's CDR3 is CATSRLGGDGYTF. The DNA of the CDR3 is TGTGCCACCAGCAGACTCGGCGGGGATGGCTACACCTTC.

This sequence joins TRBV5-5 and TRBJ2-5, with unresolved D. The germline gives CDR1 SGHKS, CDR2 YYEKEE (reference sequence). The CDR3 consists of 13 residues. The V and J ends lost 3 bases and 3 bases respectively, with 9 bases between them. Here the CDR3 DNA reads TGTGCCAGCAGCTGGGCGTGGGAAGAGACCCAGTACTTC. It translates to CASSWAWEETQYF. Full variable domain (rest looked up from reference TRBV5-5 and TRBJ2-5): DAGVTQSPTHLIKTRGQQVTLRCSPISGHKSVSWYQQVLGQGPQFIFQYYEKEERGRGNFPDRFSARQFPNYSSELNVNALLLGDSALYLCASSWAWEETQYFGPGTRLLVL.

This chain uses TRBV30 with TRBJ1-2; D is unclear. CDR3 length: 11 residues. Germline assignment: CDR1 GTSNPN and CDR2 SVGIG (reference sequence). V lost 4 bases and J 1 base, leaving 4 bases between the germline ends. The CDR3 loop is CAWTNNYGYTF. CDR3 in DNA: TGTGCCTGGACTAATAACTATGGCTACACCTTC.

V and J are TRBV10-3 and TRBJ2-7; the match to TRBD1 covers 7 bases. Germline V gene sequence: CDR1 ENHRY, CDR2 SYGVKD. There are 15 residues in the CDR3. J was trimmed by 0 bases and V by 6 bases; bases with no gene match: 8. This chain's CDR3 is CAISLGTAPSYEQYF. The CDR3 nucleotides are TGTGCCATCAGCCTAGGGACAGCACCCTCCTACGAGCAGTACTTC.

The chain carries TRBV30 and TRBJ1-6, with D tentatively TRBD1 (6 bases). Trimming took 4 bases from V and 10 from J, leaving 17 bases between them. Germline CDR1 is GTSNPN and CDR2 is SVGIG (reference sequence). The CDR3 consists of 14 residues. The DNA of the CDR3 is TGTGCCTGGACCACGGGGACAATTAACTCACCCCTCCACTTT. Translated, it gives CAWTTGTINSPLHF.

V usage is TRBV19 and J usage is TRBJ1-2; weak D call: TRBD1 (6 bases). CDR3 size: 14 residues. Germline loops: CDR1 LNHDA, CDR2 SQIVND (reference sequence). Trimming took off 5 bases at V and 4 bases at J, with 14 bases between the two ends. Written as DNA, the CDR3 is TGTGCCAGTAGTCCTGGACAGACCTTCTATGGCTACACCTTC. Its protein is CASSPGQTFYGYTF.

This chain links TRBV28 with TRBJ2-1; 9 nucleotides match TRBD1. The germline CDR1 and CDR2 sequences are MDHEN and SYDVKM. The CDR3 spans 12 residues. V gave up 8 bases and J gave up 9 bases; unmatched junction bases: 5. The CDR3 protein is CASGTGIIEQFF. In nucleotides, the CDR3 is TGTGCCAGCGGGACAGGGATTATTGAGCAGTTCTTC.

The genes are TRBV19 and TRBJ2-3; D remains ambiguous. The CDR3 has 13 residues. CDR1 is LNHDA, CDR2 SQIVND, per germline (reference sequence). The V gene lost 3 bases and the J gene lost 4 bases, with 8 bases spanning the gap. CDR3 in amino acids: CASSMAASDTQYF. The CDR3 DNA is TGTGCCAGTAGTATGGCGGCCTCAGATACGCAGTATTTT.